The present TCR beta chain was sequenced within a study of T cells expressing NK-cell markers. Overall study: Investigators obtained TCR beta repertoires from sorted CD3+CD56+NKG2C+, CD3+CD56+NKG2C- and CD3+CD56-NKG2C+ T cells. One of eight sequenced donors was HCMV-seronegative; the other seven were seropositive. Findings and limits, study-wide: Dominant NKG2C+ clonotypes in 5 or 6 donors made up roughly 1.0-7.0% of CD8+ T cells.

The CDR3 has 14 residues. The germline gives CDR1 SGHDT, CDR2 YYEEEE. TCRdb re-called the 5' RACE reads, yielding one record per CDR3 amino acid sequence without DNA. The sample has around 550,000 distinct CDR3 sequences. On this clonotype: As yet, its antigen is unknown.

The specimen was blood T cells: a sorted CD56 or NKG2C T cell subset, CD4+ or CD8+ T cells, or bulk PBMC T cells (not recorded which). This sequence originates from a man aged 18 to 30 in good health. The chain uses TRBV5-6 and TRBJ1-2; the D call from TCRdb, TRBD1, cannot be confirmed without DNA. This chain's CDR3 is CASSLGTEVPGYTF.